This TCR beta chain is drawn from a study of Graves' ophthalmopathy and Graves' hyperthyroidism. The study, taken as a whole, reports: Most expanded thyroid clonotypes above 0.001 frequency also appeared in blood.

The CDR3 spans 14 residues. Germline V lookup: CDR1 MGHDK, CDR2 SYGVNS. V gave up 4 bases and J gave up 0 bases, with 7 bases separating them. There are many counts of this clonotype. Its antigen is unknown. Using RNA transcripts, the TCR beta CDR3 regions were amplified. First-round RT-PCR used HTBI primers; second-round multiplex PCR followed. TCRdb passed the multiplex PCR reads through MiXCR, listing each CDR3 protein once. The sample carries over a million distinct CDR3 sequences, 36% recorded once. Reliance was placed on clinical symptoms, serum thyroxine, TRAb, thyroid ultrasound and orbital computed tomography for diagnosis.

The rearrangement links TRBV25-1 to TRBJ1-3, with D unclear. The sample was peripheral blood or thyroid tissue (not recorded which). The source is an adult man with Graves' hyperthyroidism. The CDR3 sequence is CASSAATSGNTIYF. CDR3 DNA sequence: TGTGCCAGCAGTGCAGCAACCTCTGGAAACACCATATATTTT.